This T cell receptor beta chain was sequenced in a study of shared T cell receptors in the human thymus (dated by TCRdb to 2020 to 2022). For context, the study as a whole: The study investigated the way shared, self-reactive T-cell receptor alpha chains are produced in the human thymus.

CDR1 and CDR2, per the germline V gene, are MDHEN and SYDVKM. V was cut back by 2 bases and J by 3 bases, leaving a gap of 13 bases between them. From cysteine to phenylalanine, the CDR3 is 15 amino acids long. Of all the DNA, just the CDR3 is kept, 45 bases in frame from base 1. In this sample, this clone turned up a few times. The specificity of this receptor is unknown. There are no base qualities to consult, and no much larger clone falls within one base. Receptor libraries were prepared by the immunoSEQ multiplex PCR assay. TCRdb carries this immuneACCESS record with in-frame sequences only. Its versions omit some clonotypes, under half of them owing to an unresolved V gene in the studies checked, with the rest unexplained. Across this sample there are some 640,000 clones, with more than 75% seen only once. The ten largest clones represent under 0.01% of the sample. These sequences were also reported in another study, on human thymus T cells. Looking at the second paper: In Finland, the donors were immunologically healthy infants who were having open corrective cardiac surgery for congenital heart defects. The thymus tissue came from surgical resects taken out during corrective cardiac surgery. V and J gene segment usage appeared biased in both thymic and peripheral blood repertoires. According to the related research, thymic TCR repertoires were highly overlapping among unrelated individuals. TCR alpha and beta repertoires from roughly eight infant thymus samples and a few related peripheral blood samples were characterized in the study. The infant donors were about 6 to 250 days old, and the cohort included roughly six males and a couple of females. Thymocytes were released mechanically from tissue and stored at -70 °C as pellets of roughly 9-32 million cells. A QIAsymphony instrument was used to extract genomic DNA from frozen cell pellets. The immunoSEQ multiplex PCR assay was used to amplify the TCRB and TCRAD loci from a standardized amount of quality-controlled genomic DNA. Amplicons spanned the V(D)J region at a length sufficient to cover the CDR3 and identify V and J genes. Through the commercial immunoSEQ service, the amplicons were sequenced on an Illumina platform. Corrections for primer bias and sequencing errors followed previously described methods, while TCRAD and TCRB definitions were based on the IMGT database. Repertoires were analysed with immunoSEQ Analyzer 3.0 and VDJTools, covering basic statistics, V/J segment usage, diversity estimates, rarefaction and pairwise overlap. Chao1, ChaoE, Efron-Thisted, Shannon and inverse Simpson indices were used to estimate diversity, which was also estimated on datasets down-sampled to the smallest sample. Repertoire overlap was determined by strict matching of CDR3 nucleotide sequence, V gene and J gene, and Jaccard-based multidimensional scaling clustering was applied. On average, thymus samples yielded about 810,000 unique TCRB clonotypes, whereas blood samples yielded roughly 81,000.

The sample taken for sequencing was thymocytes. The sequence is built from TRBV28 and TRBJ1-2, with no D gene named confidently. This receptor was identified in a boy younger than two with a congenital heart defect. Donor details come from another sample of the same person, matched by shared clones. The CDR3 protein: CASSLTGRFYYGYTF. In nucleotide form, the sequence is TGTGCCAGCAGTTTAACGGGGAGGTTTTACTATGGCTACACCTTC.